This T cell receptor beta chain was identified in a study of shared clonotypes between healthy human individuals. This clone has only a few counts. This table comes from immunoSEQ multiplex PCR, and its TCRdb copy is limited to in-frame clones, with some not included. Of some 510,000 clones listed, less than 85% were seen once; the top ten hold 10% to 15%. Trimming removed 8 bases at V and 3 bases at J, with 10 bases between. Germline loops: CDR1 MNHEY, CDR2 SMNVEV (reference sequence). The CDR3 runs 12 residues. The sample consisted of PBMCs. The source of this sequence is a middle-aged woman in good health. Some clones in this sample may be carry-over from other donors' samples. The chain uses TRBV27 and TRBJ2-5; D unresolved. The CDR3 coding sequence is TGTGCCAGCGGTTACAATAAAGAGACCCAGTACTTC. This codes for CASGYNKETQYF.